Described below is a single T cell receptor beta chain sequence and its context. Its antigen is undetermined. CDR3 length equals 15 residues. CDR1 SGHAT and CDR2 FQNNGV come from the germline V gene. The V and J ends lost 5 bases and 4 bases respectively, with 15 bases between them. This record comes from a study of response to subunit inactivated influenza vaccine. Findings and caveats of the study: Authors suggested that a seasonal influenza vaccination recruits few new T cells each time.

TCRdb re-analysed the RT-PCR reads in MiXCR, keeping a single row per CDR3 protein. The data show around 530,000 distinct CDR3 sequences, with 10% to 15% seen just once and around 9.6% held by the top ten. This sample comprised PBMCs from blood, obtained on the day of vaccination. The source is a man in his forties or fifties who received an inactivated influenza vaccine. The J gene is TRBJ2-1, the V gene TRBV11-2; D may match TRBD1 or TRBD2 (5 bases each). CDR3 residues: CASSQDTEGYNEQFF. The CDR3 region has the DNA TGTGCCAGCAGCCAAGACACAGAGGGGTACAATGAGCAGTTCTTC.